This T cell receptor (beta chain) stems from a study of blood T cells in healthy people across ages (dated by TCRdb to 2015 to 2017). As for the study more broadly: In model experiments, template switching captured roughly one uniquely barcoded TCR beta cDNA molecule for every two T cells. Using deep sequencing normalized with unique cDNA molecular identifiers, the study measured how TCR beta repertoire diversity changes with age. Donors were grouped into four age groups: young (average roughly 16 years), middle-aged (over 35), aged (roughly 62) and long-lived (about 89). To avoid experimental bias, donors of different ages were spread randomly across the sequencing lanes. For two donors (one aged 18 to 30 and one aged 80 or older), the study analyzed two additional independent replicas of 1 million unique cDNA reads from the same blood draw.

V and J are truncated by 6 bases and 3 bases respectively, leaving an intervening sequence of 20 bases. There are 15 amino acids in the CDR3, from cysteine to phenylalanine inclusive. CDR3 DNA is the only sequence kept; it has 45 bases, read in frame from the first base. Taken from the germline V gene (reference sequence), the CDR1 and CDR2 loops are DFQATT and SNEGSKA. Library preparation employed 5' RACE. Sequencing instrument: Illumina HiSeq 2500. A second 7 to 11 cycle PCR used a sample-barcoded 5' primer and a J-beta primer mix. A template-switch 5' adaptor carrying 12 random nucleotides introduced a unique molecular identifier onto each TCR beta cDNA molecule. At least 2.5 million CDR3-containing paired-end reads were obtained from each sample. All of the RNA was converted into first-strand cDNA using the Mint cDNA synthesis kit, with a TRBC-specific oligonucleotide serving as the primer. Following uracil-DNA glycosylase treatment, a first 18-cycle PCR with universal primers M1SS and BC2_uni_R was performed on all cDNA. In the paper's pipeline: For normalization, 1 million high-quality reads were randomly selected from each sample, with every read carrying a distinct molecular identifier. Reads sharing molecular identifiers were discarded rather than binned into consensus sequences. MiTCR, run with a Q25 quality threshold and the strictest error-elimination algorithm, handled CDR3 identification, clonotype clustering and error correction. Lower-bound total TCR beta diversity was estimated with a nonparametric unseen species model using Euler transformation. TCRdb reran the public reads through fastp at Q25 and MiXCR, keeping productive beta chains. Each entry is one CDR3 protein sequence, shown with its most common DNA and genes. The V and J calls here are based on TCRdb, not the publication. The sample contains over 550,000 distinct CDR3 sequences, around 31% of them found a single time. The ten largest account for approximately 15% of the sample.

There are a few counts of this clonotype. Its antigen has not been determined. Base qualities are not provided; no much larger clone lies one nucleotide away. Donors were 35 to 40 systemically healthy Caucasian individuals from Russia aged 6 to 90 years. Ten milliliters of peripheral blood were drawn from each donor into EDTA-treated Vacutainer tubes. Ficoll-Paque density-gradient centrifugation was used to isolate PBMCs, with at least 6 million per sample. Total RNA, at least 5 micrograms per sample, was extracted from PBMCs with Trizol reagent. For every donor, an aliquot of PBMCs went through flow cytometry to measure the percentages of naive CD45RAhigh/CD27high T cells. Results and caveats for the whole study, not just this receptor: Bulk unsorted PBMC profiling prevented conclusive comparison of naive and antigen-experienced compartments. Compared with the aged group, the long-lived group had more naive CD4+ T cells, fewer expanded clones and increased TCR diversity, suggesting age selection. Estimates of total diversity from one million sequenced T cells were regarded as lower bounds and underestimates. Observed TCR beta diversity per million T cells fell roughly linearly with age, and a significant reduction was already apparent by age roughly 40. Because donor CMV infection status was unknown, age-related changes in expanded clonotypes were potentially confounded. There was a strong correlation between observed TCR beta diversity and the percentage of naive T cells measured by flow cytometry.

The sample consisted of blood. The receptor comes from an elderly woman in good health. Here the chain combines TRBV20-1 and TRBJ1-1; TRBD1 is a possible D gene, resting on 5 matching bases. The bases read TGCAGTGCCATGAGAGCCGGGCGAGGGGACACTGAAGCTTTCTTT. It encodes CSAMRAGRGDTEAFF.